These T cell receptor beta chains were read from a single sample in a study of T cells after yellow fever vaccination. TCRdb processed the 5' RACE reads anew with MiXCR; each CDR3 protein has one entry. Here the sample spans some 220,000 distinct CDR3 sequences, about 3% being singletons. This specimen was CD4+ T cells sorted from PBMCs, taken 10 days after the yellow fever booster vaccination. These receptors were obtained from a young man who received the YFV17D yellow fever vaccine. Each CDR3 is given with its conserved first and last residue. A D gene is named only where the DNA matches it firmly. Only part of the rows carry a size: once, few, many, or a class if the clone is expanded.

size	V	J	D	length	CDR3	DNA
few	TRBV6-6	TRBJ1-2	TRBD1	17	CASSTYTGGPGNYGYTF	TGTGCCAGCAGTACCTACACAGGGGGACCCGGTAACTATGGCTACACCTTC
many	TRBV7-2	TRBJ2-2	NA	16	CASSTFVGGVTGELFF	TGTGCCAGCAGTACCTTTGTTGGAGGAGTCACCGGGGAGCTGTTTTTT
many	TRBV6-2/TRBV6-3	TRBJ2-6	NA	17	CASSYPGGAFGANVLTF	TGTGCCAGCAGTTACCCCGGGGGAGCTTTTGGGGCCAACGTCCTGACTTTC
few	TRBV6-2/TRBV6-3	TRBJ1-6	NA	15	CASGPRSGYNSPLHF	TGTGCCAGCGGTCCAAGGTCTGGGTATAATTCACCCCTCCACTTT
many	TRBV6-2/TRBV6-3	TRBJ1-6	NA	10	CASGYTRLHF	TGTGCCAGCGGTTACACTCGCCTCCACTTT
few	TRBV2	TRBJ1-6	NA	14	CASSEGPGTGPLHF	TGTGCCAGCAGTGAGGGGCCCGGTACGGGTCCCCTCCACTTT
NA	TRBV11-2	TRBJ2-3	TRBD2	15	CASSLGLAGVYTQYF	TGTGCCAGCAGCTTGGGTCTAGCGGGGGTTTATACGCAGTATTTT
many	TRBV5-1	TRBJ2-5	NA	16	CASSLDPGFGQETQYF	TGCGCCAGCAGCTTAGACCCAGGGTTTGGCCAAGAGACCCAGTACTTC
many	TRBV5-1	TRBJ2-3	NA	15	CASSLKTPRTDTQYF	TGCGCCAGCAGCTTAAAGACCCCTCGGACAGATACGCAGTATTTT
few	TRBV7-9	TRBJ1-1	TRBD1	13	CASRPRTGTEAFF	TGTGCCAGCAGACCTCGGACAGGGACTGAAGCTTTCTTT
few	TRBV4-1	TRBJ1-6	NA	16	CASSQGQDHYNSPLHF	TGCGCCAGCAGCCAAGGACAGGACCACTATAATTCACCCCTCCACTTT
many	TRBV5-8	TRBJ2-3	NA	16	CASSLGGDFSTDTQYF	TGTGCCAGCAGCTTGGGGGGGGACTTCAGCACAGATACGCAGTATTTT
many	TRBV5-1	TRBJ1-1	NA	14	CASRQPYRNTEAFF	TGCGCCAGCAGACAGCCCTACCGGAACACTGAAGCTTTCTTT
few	TRBV5-1	TRBJ2-1	NA	16	CASSLDPRDTYNEQFF	TGCGCCAGCAGCTTGGATCCCCGGGACACTTACAATGAGCAGTTCTTC
NA	TRBV19	TRBJ1-2	NA	13	CASTPMEGTGYTF	TGTGCCAGTACCCCAATGGAGGGGACAGGCTACACCTTC
many	TRBV25-1	TRBJ2-3	NA	10	CASGRDTQYF	TGTGCCAGCGGCAGGGATACGCAGTATTTT
NA	TRBV7-2	TRBJ2-2	NA	16	CASRPYAGIDTGELFF	TGTGCCAGCAGACCTTATGCAGGGATTGACACCGGGGAGCTGTTTTTT
NA	TRBV20-1	TRBJ2-3	NA	16	CSAPPPPLTWVDTQYF	TGCAGTGCCCCACCTCCTCCGCTCACTTGGGTAGATACGCAGTATTTT
many	TRBV5-1	TRBJ2-2	TRBD2	18	CASSPAGTSSLGTGELFF	TGCGCCAGCAGCCCCGCCGGGACTAGCAGCCTCGGTACCGGGGAGCTGTTTTTT
many	TRBV5-1	TRBJ2-4	NA	16	CASSLAFGTDDYIQYF	TGCGCCAGCAGCTTGGCCTTCGGGACCGACGACTACATTCAGTACTTC
few	TRBV7-8	TRBJ2-7	NA	15	CASTDSHFSSYEQYF	TGTGCCAGCACGGACAGCCACTTTTCTTCCTACGAGCAGTACTTC
NA	TRBV5-1	TRBJ2-3	NA	14	CASSPGVRGDTQYF	TGCGCCAGCAGCCCGGGAGTTCGGGGAGATACGCAGTATTTT
many	TRBV3-1	TRBJ2-2	TRBD2	15	CASSRGTTNTGELFF	TGTGCCAGCAGCCGCGGGACTACGAACACCGGGGAGCTGTTTTTT
many	TRBV25-1	TRBJ2-5	NA	14	CASSGQPGQETQYF	TGTGCCAGCAGTGGACAACCGGGGCAAGAGACCCAGTACTTC
many	TRBV30	TRBJ1-2	TRBD1	15	CAWSWTGGDRYGYTF	TGTGCCTGGAGCTGGACAGGGGGCGATCGCTATGGCTACACCTTC
many	TRBV29-1	TRBJ1-2	NA	12	CSGRQANYGYTF	TGCAGCGGCAGACAGGCCAACTATGGCTACACCTTC
few	TRBV7-3	TRBJ2-3	NA	13	CASSSGAGDTQYF	TGTGCCAGCAGCTCCGGAGCGGGCGATACGCAGTATTTT
NA	TRBV30	TRBJ1-1	TRBD1	10	CALRQGEAFF	TGTGCCCTCAGACAGGGTGAAGCTTTCTTT